These 13 T cell receptor beta chains came from one sample sequenced in a study of T cell responses to AZD1222 COVID-19 vaccine. This table comes from immunoSEQ multiplex PCR, and its TCRdb copy is limited to in-frame clones, with some not included. The table includes about 120,000 clones, roughly 86% detected once. The sample consisted of peripheral blood, taken on day 0 of AZD1222 vaccination. The receptors here all came from an adult in good health.

V gene TRBV27 combines with J gene TRBJ1-5; weak D call: TRBD1 (6 bases). Trimming pared 6 bases from V and 7 bases from J, leaving 16 bases between. The CDR3 length is 14 residues. Germline V lookup: CDR1 MNHEY, CDR2 SMNVEV (reference sequence). CDR3 DNA sequence: TGTGCCAGCAGGTCAGCCCCAAGGGGGCAGCCCCAGCATTTT. It specifies CASRSAPRGQPQHF.

The chain employs TRBV4-2 and TRBJ2-5; D possibly corresponds to TRBD2 (5 bases). The CDR3 is made up of 15 amino acids. Trimming stripped 1 base from V and 2 bases from J, with 11 bases between. Per the germline V gene, CDR1 is LGHNA and CDR2 is YNFKEQ. This CDR3 is CASSQGTGNQETQYF. CDR3 nucleotides: TGTGCCAGCAGCCAAGGTACGGGAAATCAAGAGACCCAGTACTTC.

The chain uses TRBV9 and TRBJ1-1; D is unresolved. The CDR3 totals 13 residues. Looked up from germline, CDR1 is SGDLS and CDR2 is YYNGEE. Trimming removed 1 base at V and 6 bases at J, with 10 bases between. CDR3 amino acids: CASSVLPEAEAFF. For the CDR3, the DNA is TGTGCCAGCAGCGTACTCCCGGAGGCTGAAGCTTTCTTT.

The CDR3 spells CASSIRTGNGYTF. CDR3 bases: TGTGCCAGTAGTATTAGGACAGGGAATGGCTACACCTTC. The rearrangement joins TRBV19 to TRBJ1-2, with 8 bases matching TRBD1. Germline lookup yields CDR1 LNHDA and CDR2 SQIVND (reference sequence). There are 13 residues in the CDR3. After removal of 3 bases from V and 6 bases from J, the junction contained 3 bases not matched to a gene.

The chain uses TRBV5-1 and TRBJ2-7; D unclear. Germline V lookup: CDR1 SGHRS, CDR2 YFSETQ. V gave up 0 bases and J gave up 1 base, with 8 bases separating them. The CDR3 contains 14 residues. The CDR3 DNA reads TGCGCCAGCAGCTTGGTGGCAGAGTCCTACGAGCAGTACTTC. Translation: CASSLVAESYEQYF.

The chain couples TRBV4-3 to TRBJ2-5; TRBD2 aligns across 7 bases. Germline CDR1 and CDR2: LGHNA and YSLEER. V shed 2 bases and J 0 bases; nucleotides not matched to a gene: 3. The CDR3 loop spans 15 amino acids. The CDR3 DNA sequence: TGCGCCAGCAGCCAAAGCGGGGTATACCAAGAGACCCAGTACTTC. This codes for CASSQSGVYQETQYF.

V and J are TRBV15 and TRBJ1-4; D call uncertain. Germline assignment: CDR1 LNHNV and CDR2 YYDKDF (reference sequence). This CDR3 has 14 residues. V dropped 5 bases and J dropped 8 bases, with 15 bases sitting between them. The CDR3 bases are TGTGCCACCAGCCCTTCAGACGGATTAGAAAAACTGTTTTTT. Translated: CATSPSDGLEKLFF.

V usage is TRBV7-6 and J usage is TRBJ2-5, with D tentatively TRBD2 (6 bases). CDR1 is SGHVS and CDR2 is FNYEAQ in the germline V gene. The CDR3 loop spans 15 amino acids. V was trimmed by 5 bases and J by 7 bases, leaving 20 bases between them. Here the CDR3 reads CASSVPRDGSRTQYF. As DNA, the CDR3 is TGTGCCAGCAGCGTCCCCCGGGACGGGAGCAGGACCCAGTACTTC.

This clone came up a few times. This rearrangement joins TRBV6-2 or TRBV6-3 to TRBJ2-1, with TRBD2 matching 14 bases. Looked up from germline, CDR1 is MNHEY and CDR2 is SVGEGT. Losses at the gene ends were 6 bases for V and 7 bases for J; bases not matched to a gene: 14. There are 18 residues in the CDR3. CDR3 DNA sequence: TGTGCCAGCAGCCCGGCCTTATCGAGACTAGCGGGGGGGAATGAGCAGTTCTTC. Residues: CASSPALSRLAGGNEQFF.

This chain connects TRBV29-1 to TRBJ1-5; TRBD1 matches 9 bases. This CDR3 is 14 amino acids long. Looked up from germline, CDR1 is SQVTM and CDR2 is ANQGSEA. The ends lost 4 bases at V and 6 bases at J; junction bases unmatched: 7. The CDR3 sequence is CSVAQGAVGQPQHF. CDR3 DNA: TGCAGCGTTGCACAGGGGGCGGTCGGTCAGCCCCAGCATTTT.

The rearrangement uses TRBV5-6 and TRBJ2-1; 7 bases map to TRBD1. There are 12 residues in the CDR3. Germline V CDR1 and CDR2: SGHDT, YYEEEE. Trimming removed 3 bases from V and 7 bases from J; junction bases left unmatched: 1. The CDR3 DNA follows: TGTGCCAGCAGCTCACAGGGGAATGAGCAGTTCTTC. This codes for CASSSQGNEQFF.

The chain recombines TRBV7-3 with TRBJ1-2; D call uncertain. The CDR3 consists of 15 residues. Germline lookup yields CDR1 SGHTA and CDR2 FQGTGA. Trimming cost V 1 base and J 4 bases, with 13 bases left between them. CDR3 sequence (DNA): TGTGCCAGCAGCTTAAATGGCCCGGGAGGCTATGGCTACACCTTC. The encoded protein is CASSLNGPGGYGYTF.

This clone was recorded once. The rearrangement uses TRBV14 and TRBJ1-6; tentative D call: TRBD1 (5 bases). The CDR3 consists of 18 residues. In germline, CDR1 is SGHDN, CDR2 FVKESK. The V gene lost 3 bases and the J gene lost 4 bases, with 19 bases spanning the gap. CDR3 DNA: TGTGCCAGCAGCCATCACCCCCAGAAGGGACTTTATAATTCACCCCTCCACTTT. This encodes CASSHHPQKGLYNSPLHF.